This TCR beta chain came from a study of identical twins. Study-wide results and limits: There were fewer insertions in abundant cord blood beta clonotypes, but memory repertoires showed no such pattern.

This clonotype was seen a few times. Antigen: not known. cDNA carried unique molecular identifiers, and a universal primer site was added by template switching. Via MiXCR, TCRdb re-called the 5' RACE reads, giving one row per CDR3 protein. Counted here are 450,000 or so distinct CDR3 sequences, approximately 24% occurring once; the ten biggest clones make up around 3%. The ends lost 2 bases at V and 4 bases at J; junction bases unmatched: 1. The germline V gene encodes CDR1 ENHRY and CDR2 SYGVKD. This CDR3 region has 13 residues. The same data also contributed to another study, on T cells expressing NK-cell markers. That investigation notes: HCMV seropositivity marked seven of the eight sequenced donors; one was seronegative. Four donors' CD3+CD56-NKG2C+ cells were dominated by the same clonotypes.

Sequencing used CD4+ T cells sorted from blood. The source is a woman under 30 in good health. The genes are TRBV10-3 and TRBJ2-5, with 7 bases lining up with TRBD2. The CDR3 DNA reads TGTGCCATCAGTGAGACGGGGGGAGAGACCCAGTACTTC. Translation gives CAISETGGETQYF.